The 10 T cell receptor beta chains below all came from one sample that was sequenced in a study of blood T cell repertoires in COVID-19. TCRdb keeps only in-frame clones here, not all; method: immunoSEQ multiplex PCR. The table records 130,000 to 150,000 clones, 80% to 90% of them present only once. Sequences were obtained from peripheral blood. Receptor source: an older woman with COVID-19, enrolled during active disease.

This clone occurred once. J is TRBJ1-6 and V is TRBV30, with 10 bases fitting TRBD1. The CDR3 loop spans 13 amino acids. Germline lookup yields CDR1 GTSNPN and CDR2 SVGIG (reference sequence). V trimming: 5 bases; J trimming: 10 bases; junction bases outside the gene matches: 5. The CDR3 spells CAWGDRGESPLHF. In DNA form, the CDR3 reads TGTGCCTGGGGGGACAGGGGAGAATCACCCCTCCACTTT.

The CDR3 is CAQGQNNSPLHF. CDR3 DNA sequence: TGTGCCCAAGGACAGAATAATTCACCCCTCCACTTT. V is TRBV30 and J is TRBJ1-6; tentative D call: TRBD1 (6 bases). The V end lost 8 bases, the J end lost 5 bases, and 10 bases lay between the germline ends. The V gene's germline CDR1 is GTSNPN and CDR2 SVGIG (reference sequence). This CDR3 is built from 12 residues.

The DNA for the CDR3 is TGCGCCAGCAGCTTACAGGACAGGCTTAATTCACCCCTCCACTTT. It translates to CASSLQDRLNSPLHF. The chain couples TRBV5-1 to TRBJ1-6, with 7 bases lining up with TRBD1. Germline V gene sequence: CDR1 SGHRS, CDR2 YFSETQ. The CDR3 runs to 15 residues. The junction had 5 bases not matched to a gene; V was cut back by 2 bases and J by 6 bases.

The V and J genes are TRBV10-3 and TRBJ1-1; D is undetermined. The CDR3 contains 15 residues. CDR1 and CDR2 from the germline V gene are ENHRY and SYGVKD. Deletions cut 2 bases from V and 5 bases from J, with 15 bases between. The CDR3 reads CAISEEGPRKTEAFF. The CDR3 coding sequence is TGTGCCATCAGTGAGGAGGGCCCCCGGAAGACTGAAGCTTTCTTT.

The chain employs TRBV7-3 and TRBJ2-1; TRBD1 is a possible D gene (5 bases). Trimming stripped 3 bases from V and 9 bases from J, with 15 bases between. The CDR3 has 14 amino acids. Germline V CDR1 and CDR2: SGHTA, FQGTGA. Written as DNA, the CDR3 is TGTGCCAGCAGCTTGCCCTCCCCAAGGGGTGAGCAGTTCTTC. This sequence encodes CASSLPSPRGEQFF.

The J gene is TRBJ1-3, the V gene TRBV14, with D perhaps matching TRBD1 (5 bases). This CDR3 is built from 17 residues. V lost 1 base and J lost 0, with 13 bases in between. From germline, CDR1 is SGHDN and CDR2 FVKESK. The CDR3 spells CASSQVEGLFSGNTIYF. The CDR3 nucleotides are TGTGCCAGCAGCCAAGTGGAGGGACTCTTCTCTGGAAACACCATATATTTT.

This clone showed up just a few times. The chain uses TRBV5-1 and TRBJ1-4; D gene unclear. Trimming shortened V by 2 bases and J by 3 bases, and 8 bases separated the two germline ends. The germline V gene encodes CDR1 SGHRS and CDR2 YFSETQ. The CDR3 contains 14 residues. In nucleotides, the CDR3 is TGCGCCAGCAGCTTCGGTGTGGCTAATGAAAAACTGTTTTTT. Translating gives CASSFGVANEKLFF.

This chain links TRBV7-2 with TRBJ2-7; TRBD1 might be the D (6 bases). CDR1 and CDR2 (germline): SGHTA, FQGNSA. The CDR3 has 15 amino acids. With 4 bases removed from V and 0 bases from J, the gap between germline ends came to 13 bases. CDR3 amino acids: CASSSRQANSYEQYF. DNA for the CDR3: TGTGCCAGCAGCTCCCGACAGGCAAACTCCTACGAGCAGTACTTC.

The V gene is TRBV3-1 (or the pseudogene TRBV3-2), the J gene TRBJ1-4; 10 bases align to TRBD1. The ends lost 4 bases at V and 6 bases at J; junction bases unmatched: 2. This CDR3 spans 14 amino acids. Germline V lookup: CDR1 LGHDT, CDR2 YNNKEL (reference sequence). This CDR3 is CASSRQGAYEKLFF. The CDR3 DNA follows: TGTGCCAGCAGCCGACAGGGGGCTTATGAAAAACTGTTTTTT.

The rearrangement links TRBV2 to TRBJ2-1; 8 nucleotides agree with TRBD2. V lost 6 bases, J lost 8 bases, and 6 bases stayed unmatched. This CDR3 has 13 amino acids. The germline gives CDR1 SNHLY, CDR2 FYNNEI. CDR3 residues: CASRGKTSDEQFF. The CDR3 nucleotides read TGTGCCAGCAGAGGGAAGACTAGCGATGAGCAGTTCTTC.